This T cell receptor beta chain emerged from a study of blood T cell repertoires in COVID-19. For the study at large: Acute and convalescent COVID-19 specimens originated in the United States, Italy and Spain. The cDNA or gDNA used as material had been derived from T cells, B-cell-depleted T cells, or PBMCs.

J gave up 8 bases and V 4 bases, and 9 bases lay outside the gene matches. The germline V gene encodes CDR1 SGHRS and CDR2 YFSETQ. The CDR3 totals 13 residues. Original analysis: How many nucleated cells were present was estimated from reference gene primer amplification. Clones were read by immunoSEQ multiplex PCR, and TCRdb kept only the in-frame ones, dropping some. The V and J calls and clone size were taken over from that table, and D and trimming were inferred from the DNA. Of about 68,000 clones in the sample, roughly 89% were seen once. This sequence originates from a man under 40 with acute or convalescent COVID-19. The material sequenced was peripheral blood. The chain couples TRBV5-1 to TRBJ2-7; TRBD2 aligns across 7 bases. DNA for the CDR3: TGCGCCAGCAGCCCGGACGGGGGGAAAAAGCAGTACTTC. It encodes CASSPDGGKKQYF.